This passage covers 24 T cell receptor beta chains from one sample sequenced in a study of T-cell reconstitution after alpha-beta-depleted transplantation in children. Unique molecular identifiers tagged the TCRbeta library. One entry per CDR3 protein, called by TCRdb with MiXCR from the PCR reads. The data contain 440,000 or so distinct CDR3 sequences, around 9.9% of them singletons. The material was PBMCs from the stem cell graft donor, obtained from the stem cell graft. These receptors came from a human donor who donated a stem cell graft to a child with acute myeloid leukemia.

In this sample, this clonotype turned up many times. The V gene is TRBV7-3, the J gene TRBJ2-7, with TRBD1 matching over 9 bases. J lost 3 bases, V lost 5 bases, and 8 bases had no gene match. Germline V gives CDR1 SGHTA, CDR2 FQGTGA. The CDR3 extends over 15 amino acids. The CDR3 DNA reads TGTGCCAGCAGCCCAGGGACAGGGAGAGGCTACGAGCAGTACTTC. Translated, it gives CASSPGTGRGYEQYF.

This clonotype was seen only a few times. This chain joins TRBV11-2 and TRBJ2-2, with 10 bases fitting TRBD1. Germline V gives CDR1 SGHAT, CDR2 FQNNGV. V lost 1 base to trimming and J lost 5 bases; unmatched junction nucleotides: 1. This CDR3 spans 15 amino acids. The CDR3 coding sequence is TGTGCCAGCAGCTTAGGACAGGGGGCTACCGGGGAGCTGTTTTTT. Amino acid sequence: CASSLGQGATGELFF. Full variable domain (rest looked up from reference TRBV11-2 and TRBJ2-2): EAGVAQSPRYKIIEKRQSVAFWCNPISGHATLYWYQQILGQGPKLLIQFQNNGVVDDSQLPKDRFSAERLKGVDSTLKIQPAKLEDSAVYLCASSLGQGATGELFFGEGSRLTVL.

To note about this clonotype: This clone may be a read error of a much larger clone one base away. V is TRBV12-3 or TRBV12-4 and J is TRBJ2-1; TRBD2 agrees at 10 bases. Trimming at V came to 5 bases and at J to 12 bases, leaving 16 bases not matched to a gene. This CDR3 has 16 residues. CDR3 loop: CASSPSGGAGFTVQFF. The DNA for the CDR3 is TGTGCCAGCAGTCCCAGCGGGGGGGCCGGTTTTACTGTGCAGTTCTTC.

The chain carries TRBV20-1 and TRBJ2-7; a weak D match, TRBD2 (6 bases). The CDR3 has 14 amino acids. Germline lookup yields CDR1 DFQATT and CDR2 SNEGSKA (reference sequence). V shed 5 bases and J shed 6 bases, with 20 bases lying between them. CDR3 sequence (DNA): TGCAGTGCTCCCCGGGACGGGGGACGGGGCGAGCAGTACTTC. It is translated as CSAPRDGGRGEQYF.

This clonotype has a handful of counts. The rearrangement joins TRBV15 to TRBJ2-7, with D uncertain. Deletions cut 0 bases from V and 6 bases from J, with 9 bases between. The CDR3 spans 13 residues. The germline gives CDR1 LNHNV, CDR2 YYDKDF (reference sequence). The DNA for the CDR3 is TGTGCCACCAGCAGAGATTCCGACCGCGAGCAGTACTTC. Translating it yields CATSRDSDREQYF.

This clonotype was counted between two and nine times. The rearrangement links TRBV5-1 to TRBJ2-7, with 8 bases fitting TRBD2. The CDR3 has 15 amino acids. Germline CDR1 reads SGHRS; CDR2 reads YFSETQ. V lost 1 base and J lost 2; bases outside the gene matches: 5. CDR3 nucleotides: TGCGCCAGCAGCTTGATAACTAGCGGAGCCTACGAGCAGTACTTC. This gives the protein CASSLITSGAYEQYF.

This clonotype appeared a few times. The chain has TRBV5-1 and TRBJ2-2; D unclear. Trimming removed 0 bases from V and 5 bases from J, with 11 bases in between. Germline assignment: CDR1 SGHRS and CDR2 YFSETQ. This CDR3 has 15 residues. The CDR3 coding sequence is TGCGCCAGCAGCTTGGTAGCTGTTCGGACCGGGGAGCTGTTTTTT. Protein product: CASSLVAVRTGELFF. The whole variable domain, remainder taken from reference TRBV5-1 and TRBJ2-2, is KAGVTQTPRYLIKTRGQQVTLSCSPISGHRSVSWYQQTPGQGLQFLFEYFSETQRNKGNFPGRFSGRQFSNSRSEMNVSTLELGDSALYLCASSLVAVRTGELFFGEGSRLTVL.

V usage is TRBV7-9 and J usage is TRBJ2-3, with 8 nucleotides matching TRBD1. Per germline, CDR1 SEHNR and CDR2 FQNEAQ (reference sequence). V gave up 4 bases and J gave up 4 bases; unmatched junction bases: 10. There are 16 residues in the CDR3. The CDR3 is CASSSLLDRVADTQYF. The CDR3 DNA reads TGTGCCAGCAGCTCTCTCCTGGACAGGGTGGCAGATACGCAGTATTTT.

This clonotype has a handful of counts. The chain is built from TRBV5-5 and TRBJ1-1; maybe TRBD1 (5 bases). Germline V gene data show CDR1 as SGHKS and CDR2 as YYEKEE (reference sequence). The CDR3 runs 16 residues. V lost 0 bases, J lost 4 bases, and 16 bases lay in between. CDR3 coding DNA: TGTGCCAGCAGCTTGGAGGGGCCACCTGGAAGCACTGAAGCTTTCTTT. Translation: CASSLEGPPGSTEAFF. Looking up the rest from reference TRBV5-5 and TRBJ1-1 gives the full variable domain: DAGVTQSPTHLIKTRGQQVTLRCSPISGHKSVSWYQQVLGQGPQFIFQYYEKEERGRGNFPDRFSARQFPNYSSELNVNALLLGDSALYLCASSLEGPPGSTEAFFGQGTRLTVV.

This clonotype has a handful of counts. The rearrangement uses TRBV7-3 and TRBJ2-1, with D possibly TRBD2 on 6 matching bases. Germline CDR1 SGHTA, CDR2 FQGTGA. This CDR3 has 15 residues. Trimming left V 5 bases short and J 0 bases short, with 11 bases between. The CDR3 sequence is CASSRSGLSYNEQFF. In nucleotides, the CDR3 is TGTGCCAGCAGCCGTAGCGGTCTCTCCTACAATGAGCAGTTCTTC. Full variable domain (outside the CDR3, taken from reference TRBV7-3 and TRBJ2-1): GAGVSQTPSNKVTEKGKYVELRCDPISGHTALYWYRQSLGQGPEFLIYFQGTGAADDSGLPNDRFFAVRPEGSVSTLKIQRTERGDSAVYLCASSRSGLSYNEQFFGPGTRLTVL.

The table lists this clonotype with a few counts. The chain links TRBV12-3 or TRBV12-4 to TRBJ2-1; 7 positions match TRBD1. This CDR3 is 14 amino acids long. Trimming cost V 7 bases and J 5 bases; bases outside gene matches: 8. The CDR3 DNA is TGTGCCAGCACCCACGGGACAGAAAACAATGAGCAGTTCTTC. Translation: CASTHGTENNEQFF.

Remarks on this clonotype: Just one base apart from a much larger clone, this may be a read error. The rearrangement links TRBV20-1 to TRBJ1-1; 7 nucleotides agree with TRBD1. The trim removed 4 bases at V and 3 bases at J, leaving 8 bases unmatched. Germline V gene sequence: CDR1 DFQATT, CDR2 SNEGSKA (reference sequence). This CDR3 has 14 amino acids. CDR3 loop: CSAMEGTAHTEAFF. Here the CDR3 DNA reads TGCAGTGCTATGGAGGGGACAGCCCACACTGAAGCTTTCTTT.

The chain combines TRBV6-5 with TRBJ1-4, with TRBD1 as a possible D gene (5 bases). The V and J ends lost 0 bases and 7 bases respectively, with 12 bases between them. Germline CDR1 and CDR2: MNHEY and SVGAGI. The CDR3 totals 15 residues. In DNA form, the CDR3 reads TGTGCCAGCAGTTACTCGATGCAGGGACTTGAAAAACTGTTTTTT. Translated: CASSYSMQGLEKLFF.

The chain couples TRBV29-1 to TRBJ2-5, with no clear D. V gave up 7 bases and J gave up 2 bases, with 14 bases separating them. The CDR3 is 13 amino acids. Germline V lookup: CDR1 SQVTM, CDR2 ANQGSEA. In DNA form, the CDR3 reads TGCAGCGCCGACGGGCAGCGACAAGAGACCCAGTACTTC. Protein sequence: CSADGQRQETQYF.

The J gene is TRBJ2-1, the V gene TRBV20-1; D perhaps matches TRBD1 (6 bases). Germline V gives CDR1 DFQATT, CDR2 SNEGSKA (reference sequence). The CDR3 has 13 amino acids. Trimming stripped 3 bases from V and 6 bases from J, with 12 bases between. CDR3 protein: CSARQGFFNEQFF. The CDR3 DNA reads TGCAGTGCTAGGCAGGGGTTCTTCAATGAGCAGTTCTTC.

A remark on this clonotype: An end of the junction does not agree with germline; a read error may underlie this. The chain employs TRBV7-9 and TRBJ2-7; 9 nucleotides align to TRBD1. CDR3 length: 14 amino acids. Germline V gene data show CDR1 as SEHNR and CDR2 as FQNEAQ (reference sequence). The CDR3 loop is CATSLSGQGYEQYF. The DNA for the CDR3 is TGTGCCACCAGCTTATCGGGACAGGGCTACGAGCAGTACTTC.

This clonotype was counted ten times or more. The V gene is TRBV20-1, the J gene TRBJ2-4; the D is unclear. Deletions cut 3 bases from V and 7 bases from J, with 16 bases between. The CDR3 has 14 residues. Germline CDR1 reads DFQATT; CDR2 reads SNEGSKA (reference sequence). The DNA for the CDR3 is TGCAGTGCTAGCGGCAAGGATTCCCTGAACATTCAGTACTTC. It encodes CSASGKDSLNIQYF.

The V call is TRBV12-3 or TRBV12-4, the J call TRBJ2-5; 8 positions match TRBD2. V lost 5 bases and J lost 4; bases outside the gene matches: 6. The CDR3 loop spans 14 amino acids. This CDR3 reads CASSRGGRGETQYF. CDR3 bases: TGTGCCAGCAGTCGCGGGGGGCGGGGAGAGACCCAGTACTTC.

The V and J genes are TRBV29-1 and TRBJ2-5; 9 bases are shared with TRBD2. Trimming took 3 bases from V and 9 from J; bases not matched to a gene: 17. From germline, CDR1 is SQVTM and CDR2 ANQGSEA. The CDR3 runs to 16 residues. The CDR3, as DNA: TGCAGCGTTGACGGGGCGAGGGCTAGCGGGGACCGGGCCCAGTACTTC. This encodes CSVDGARASGDRAQYF. Using reference TRBV29-1 and TRBJ2-5 for the parts outside the CDR3, the full variable domain is SAVISQKPSRDICQRGTSLTIQCQVDSQVTMMFWYRQQPGQSLTLIATANQGSEATYESGFVIDKFPISRPNLTFSTLTVSNMSPEDSSIYLCSVDGARASGDRAQYFGPGTRLLVL.

A few counts support this clonotype. The rearrangement uses TRBV2 and TRBJ2-3; TRBD2 aligns across 8 bases. Germline V lookup: CDR1 SNHLY, CDR2 FYNNEI. This CDR3 spans 14 amino acids. Trimming took 6 bases from V and 5 from J; bases not matched to a gene: 7. The CDR3 DNA reads TGTGCCAGCAGCAAGCGGGAGTTAGTAGATACGCAGTATTTT. This gives the protein CASSKRELVDTQYF.

The table lists this clonotype with a few counts. V gene TRBV12-3 or TRBV12-4 combines with J gene TRBJ2-3, with no clear D. V lost 5 bases, J lost 0 bases, and 12 bases lay in between. The CDR3 extends over 15 amino acids. As DNA, the CDR3 is TGTGCCAGCAGTCCAATGGGCCTCAGCACAGATACGCAGTATTTT. Translated, it gives CASSPMGLSTDTQYF.

The CDR3 DNA is TGCAGTGCAGCGCCCGGGTCTAGATACACCGGGGAGCTGTTTTTT. This encodes CSAAPGSRYTGELFF. The gene calls are TRBV20-1 and TRBJ2-2; D remains unclear. The CDR3 extends over 15 amino acids. V lost 6 bases and J 3 bases, leaving 17 bases between the germline ends. Germline V gene data show CDR1 as DFQATT and CDR2 as SNEGSKA (reference sequence).

This clonotype occurred a few times. The CDR3 loop reads CSADAGTRLHNEQFF. In nucleotides, the CDR3 is TGCAGTGCGGATGCCGGGACTAGACTCCACAATGAGCAGTTCTTC. This chain links TRBV20-1 with TRBJ2-1; 8 bases align to TRBD2. V shed 6 bases, J shed 5 bases, and the junction held 12 bases outside the gene matches. Germline V lookup: CDR1 DFQATT, CDR2 SNEGSKA (reference sequence). This CDR3 has 15 amino acids.

This clonotype has more than one count but fewer than ten. The chain couples TRBV5-1 to TRBJ1-3; a possible D gene is TRBD1 (5 bases). CDR3 size: 14 residues. Germline V gene data show CDR1 as SGHRS and CDR2 as YFSETQ. Trimming left V 4 bases short and J 2 bases short, with 10 bases between. CDR3 sequence: CASSMGPAGNTIYF. CDR3 coding DNA: TGCGCCAGCAGCATGGGGCCGGCTGGAAACACCATATATTTT.